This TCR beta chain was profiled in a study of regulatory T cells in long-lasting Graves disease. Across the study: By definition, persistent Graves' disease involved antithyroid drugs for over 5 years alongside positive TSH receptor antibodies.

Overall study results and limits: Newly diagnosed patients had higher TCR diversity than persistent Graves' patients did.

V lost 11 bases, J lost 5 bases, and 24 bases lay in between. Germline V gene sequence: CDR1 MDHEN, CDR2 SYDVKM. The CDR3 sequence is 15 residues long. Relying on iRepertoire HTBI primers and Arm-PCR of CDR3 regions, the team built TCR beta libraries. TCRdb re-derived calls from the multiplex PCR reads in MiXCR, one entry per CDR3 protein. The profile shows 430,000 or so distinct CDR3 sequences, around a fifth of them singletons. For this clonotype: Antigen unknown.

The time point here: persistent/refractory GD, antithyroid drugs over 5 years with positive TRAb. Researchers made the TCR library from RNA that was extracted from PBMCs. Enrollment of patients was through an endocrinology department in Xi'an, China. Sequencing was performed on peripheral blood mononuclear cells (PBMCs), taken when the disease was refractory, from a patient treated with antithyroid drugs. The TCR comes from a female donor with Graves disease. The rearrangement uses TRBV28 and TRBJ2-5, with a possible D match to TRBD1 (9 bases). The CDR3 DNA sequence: TGTGCCGGCGGGTCAACAGGGGGCGGGGGGGAGACCCAGTACTTC. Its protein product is CAGGSTGGGGETQYF. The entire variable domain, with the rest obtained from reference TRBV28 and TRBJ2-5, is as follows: DVKVTQSSRYLVKRTGEKVFLECVQDMDHENMFWYRQDPGLGLRLIYFSYDVKMKEKGDIPEGYSVSREKKERFSLILESASTNQTSMYLCAGGSTGGGGETQYFGPGTRLLVL.